The next 26 T cell receptor beta chains were all read from a single sample in a study. TCRdb ran MiXCR on the 5' RACE reads and lists one entry per CDR3 protein. The table shows 4,900 or so distinct CDR3 sequences, with approximately 72% occurring only once. Cells sorted as Tregs were CD4+, CD25+ and CD127-/low. The specimen sequenced was Tregs sorted from blood. The receptor set was obtained from a female donor with breast cancer.

This clonotype was detected only once. The chain is built from TRBV7-8 and TRBJ2-1; TRBD2 aligns across 8 bases. This CDR3 contains 15 residues. Germline V lookup: CDR1 SGHVS, CDR2 FQNEAQ. After removal of 5 bases from V and 8 bases from J, the junction contained 11 bases not matched to a gene. The CDR3 nucleotides are TGTGCCAGCAGCAAACTAGCGGCTTGGGGGGATGAGCAGTTCTTC. It encodes CASSKLAAWGDEQFF. Together with reference TRBV7-8 and TRBJ2-1, the CDR3 gives the full variable domain: GAGVSQSPRYKVAKRGQDVALRCDPISGHVSLFWYQQALGQGPEFLTYFQNEAQLDKSGLPSDRFFAERPEGSVSTLKIQRTQQEDSAVYLCASSKLAAWGDEQFFGPGTRLTVL.

This clonotype has only a few counts. The chain uses TRBV29-1 and TRBJ2-1; TRBD2 might be the D (5 bases). Trimming shortened V by 5 bases and J by 3 bases, and 8 bases separated the two germline ends. From germline, CDR1 is SQVTM and CDR2 ANQGSEA. The CDR3 covers 12 residues. The DNA of the CDR3 is TGCAGCGTTACCGGGGTCTACAATGAGCAGTTCTTC. Its protein is CSVTGVYNEQFF.

The chain recombines TRBV4-1 with TRBJ2-1, with TRBD1 matching 7 bases. The CDR3 runs to 14 residues. Germline lookup yields CDR1 MGHRA and CDR2 YSYEKL. After removal of 3 bases from V and 7 bases from J, the junction contained 6 bases not matched to a gene. The CDR3 nucleotides read TGCGCCAGCAGCCAGGGGCAGGGGGTGAATGAGCAGTTCTTC. It is translated as CASSQGQGVNEQFF.

The V call is TRBV11-2, the J call TRBJ2-5; no definite D call. Germline CDR1 reads SGHAT; CDR2 reads FQNNGV. Trimming took 0 bases from V and 1 from J, leaving 9 bases between them. The CDR3 runs to 15 residues. CDR3 loop: CASSLEAASQETQYF. Here the CDR3 DNA reads TGTGCCAGCAGCTTAGAGGCAGCCAGCCAAGAGACCCAGTACTTC. The whole variable domain, remainder taken from reference TRBV11-2 and TRBJ2-5, is EAGVAQSPRYKIIEKRQSVAFWCNPISGHATLYWYQQILGQGPKLLIQFQNNGVVDDSQLPKDRFSAERLKGVDSTLKIQPAKLEDSAVYLCASSLEAASQETQYFGPGTRLLVL.

The V gene is TRBV4-1, the J gene TRBJ2-7, with D perhaps matching TRBD1 (6 bases). Between the trimmed V and J ends, which lost 0 bases and 3 bases, there was a span of 15 bases. In germline, CDR1 is MGHRA, CDR2 YSYEKL. The CDR3 covers 16 residues. The CDR3 coding sequence is TGCGCCAGCAGCCAAGAGGGACGGGACACAGACTACGAGCAGTACTTC. Its protein is CASSQEGRDTDYEQYF.

This clonotype has only one observation. V gene TRBV9 combines with J gene TRBJ1-5, with TRBD1 matching over 8 bases. Germline V lookup: CDR1 SGDLS, CDR2 YYNGEE. CDR3 length: 14 amino acids. The V and J ends lost 4 bases and 3 bases, in that order; junction bases with no gene match: 3. The CDR3 sequence is CASSQGQDNQPQHF. CDR3 DNA sequence: TGTGCCAGCAGCCAGGGACAGGACAATCAGCCCCAGCATTTT.

The chain has TRBV5-1 and TRBJ2-7; D is unclear. This CDR3 contains 13 residues. The germline CDR1 and CDR2 sequences are SGHRS and YFSETQ. Trimming removed 3 bases at V and 2 bases at J, with 9 bases between. The CDR3 DNA sequence: TGCGCCAGCAGCTACGGGCGAACCTACGAGCAGTACTTC. Translated, it gives CASSYGRTYEQYF.

The chain links TRBV5-8 to TRBJ2-6, with TRBD1 matching 7 bases. The CDR3 spans 17 residues. Germline CDR1 and CDR2: SGHTS and YDEGEE. Unmatched junction bases numbered 7, after V lost 4 bases and J lost 0 bases. The CDR3 protein is CASSGQVLSSGANVLTF. The CDR3 region has the DNA TGTGCCAGCAGCGGACAGGTCCTCTCCTCTGGGGCCAACGTCCTGACTTTC.

A word on this clonotype: Mismatch with germline at one junction end may stem from a read error. The V gene is TRBV5-1, the J gene TRBJ2-7; unclear D gene. CDR1 is SGHRS, CDR2 YFSETQ, per germline. The CDR3 extends over 16 amino acids. This CDR3 is CASSLEWSGNTYERYF. Here the CDR3 DNA reads TGCGCCAGCAGCTTGGAATGGTCAGGAAACACCTACGAGCGGTACTTC. The variable domain in full, completed from reference TRBV5-1 and TRBJ2-7, reads KAGVTQTPRYLIKTRGQQVTLSCSPISGHRSVSWYQQTPGQGLQFLFEYFSETQRNKGNFPGRFSGRQFSNSRSEMNVSTLELGDSALYLCASSLEWSGNTYERYFGPGTRLTVT.

The J gene is TRBJ2-7, the V gene TRBV4-1; the D gene could be TRBD1 or TRBD2 (6 bases each). The CDR3 is 16 residues long. CDR1 and CDR2 (germline): MGHRA, YSYEKL. V was pared by 0 bases and J by 4 bases, with 16 bases between. CDR3 loop: CASSQDYREVLYEQYF. CDR3 sequence (DNA): TGCGCCAGCAGCCAAGATTACAGGGAGGTTTTATACGAGCAGTACTTC.

The chain uses TRBV29-1 and TRBJ2-5; D gene uncertain. CDR3 length: 11 amino acids. Germline CDR1 and CDR2: SQVTM and ANQGSEA. V was shortened by 0 bases and J by 4 bases, with 3 bases between the two germline ends. The CDR3 is CSVEDRETQYF. DNA for the CDR3: TGCAGCGTTGAAGACCGAGAGACCCAGTACTTC. Full variable domain (rest looked up from reference TRBV29-1 and TRBJ2-5): SAVISQKPSRDICQRGTSLTIQCQVDSQVTMMFWYRQQPGQSLTLIATANQGSEATYESGFVIDKFPISRPNLTFSTLTVSNMSPEDSSIYLCSVEDRETQYFGPGTRLLVL.

The chain combines TRBV24-1 with TRBJ1-5; perhaps TRBD1 as D (5 bases). Germline CDR1 and CDR2: KGHDR and SFDVKD. V shed 3 bases and J shed 0 bases, with 8 bases lying between them. The CDR3 has 15 residues. CDR3 residues: CATSDAQDSNQPQHF. DNA of the CDR3: TGTGCCACCAGTGATGCACAGGATAGCAATCAGCCCCAGCATTTT.

J is TRBJ2-1 and V is TRBV9, with 7 positions matching TRBD2. Germline values: CDR1 SGDLS, CDR2 YYNGEE. The J segment lost 9 bases and the V segment lost 2 bases, leaving 8 bases of the junction unmatched. This CDR3 has 14 amino acids. CDR3 region: CASSVGLAGREQFF. DNA of the CDR3: TGTGCCAGCAGCGTCGGGTTAGCGGGCCGTGAGCAGTTCTTC.

The table lists this clonotype with a few counts. The chain combines TRBV5-6 with TRBJ2-1; 7 nucleotides agree with TRBD2. The junction had 11 bases not matched to a gene; V was cut back by 4 bases and J by 1 base. The CDR3 spans 17 residues. Germline-derived CDR1 and CDR2 are SGHDT and YYEEEE. Written as DNA, the CDR3 is TGTGCCAGCAGCGCCCCTGGGGACTACGGGTCCTACAATGAGCAGTTCTTC. Its protein is CASSAPGDYGSYNEQFF.

J is TRBJ1-5 and V is TRBV7-2; tentative D call: TRBD1 (5 bases). CDR3 length: 19 residues. V was clipped by 7 bases and J by 1 base, with 26 bases between them. Germline loops: CDR1 SGHTA, CDR2 FQGNSA. CDR3 nucleotide sequence: TGTGCCAGCACCAAAGGCCCTACCAATGCTGGGGCAAGCAATCAGCCCCAGCATTTT. Protein sequence: CASTKGPTNAGASNQPQHF. The full variable domain, its missing parts supplied by reference TRBV7-2 and TRBJ1-5, is GAGVSQSPSNKVTEKGKDVELRCDPISGHTALYWYRQSLGQGLEFLIYFQGNSAPDKSGLPSDRFSAERTGGSVSTLTIQRTQQEDSAVYLCASTKGPTNAGASNQPQHFGDGTRLSIL.

This clonotype was seen once. The chain uses TRBV6-5 and TRBJ1-5; TRBD1 matches at 7 bases. The V gene end was trimmed by 6 bases and the J gene end by 4 bases; junction bases not matched to a gene: 6. The germline CDR1 and CDR2 sequences are MNHEY and SVGAGI. CDR3 size: 14 residues. The CDR3 sequence: CASSQGGGNQPQHF. CDR3 in DNA: TGTGCCAGCAGCCAGGGGGGAGGGAATCAGCCCCAGCATTTT.

The chain is built from TRBV27 and TRBJ2-7; TRBD2 is a possible D gene (5 bases). CDR3 length: 13 residues. Germline CDR1 MNHEY, CDR2 SMNVEV (reference sequence). Trimming took off 1 base at V and 4 bases at J, with 8 bases between the two ends. The CDR3 region is CASSLWSGYEQYF. In nucleotides, the CDR3 is TGTGCCAGCAGTTTATGGAGCGGATACGAGCAGTACTTC.

In this sample, this clonotype turned up once. The chain uses TRBV7-2 and TRBJ2-5, with no clear D. CDR1 SGHTA and CDR2 FQGNSA come from the germline V gene. The V end was cut by 1 base, the J end by 5 bases, with 5 bases between. The CDR3 has 12 residues. The CDR3: CASSLELETQYF. Written as DNA, the CDR3 is TGTGCCAGCAGCTTAGAGCTGGAGACCCAGTACTTC.

This clonotype was counted a single time. J is TRBJ1-1 and V is TRBV4-1; no clear D. V gave up 1 base and J gave up 1 base, with 13 bases separating them. The CDR3 totals 16 residues. Germline V CDR1 and CDR2: MGHRA, YSYEKL. CDR3 residues: CASSQAAGQPNTEAFF. The CDR3 nucleotides are TGCGCCAGCAGCCAAGCCGCCGGGCAGCCGAACACTGAAGCTTTCTTT.

A word on this clonotype: The junction differs from germline at one of its ends, possibly a read error. The CDR3 reads CASSDTSGTNERFF. The CDR3 nucleotides read TGTGCCAGCAGTGACACTAGCGGGACAAATGAGCGGTTCTTC. This sequence joins TRBV6-4 and TRBJ2-1, with 10 bases that match TRBD2. The CDR3 is 14 amino acids. Germline values: CDR1 MRHNA, CDR2 SNTAGT.

This clonotype was observed a few times. This sequence joins TRBV7-3 and TRBJ1-2, with 12 bases identical to TRBD1. The CDR3 runs 15 residues. Germline trimming cut 5 bases from V and 3 bases from J; bases unmatched to any gene: 4. The germline V gene encodes CDR1 SGHTA and CDR2 FQGTGA. For the CDR3, the DNA is TGTGCCAGCAGCCCCGGGACAGGGGGCTACTATGGCTACACCTTC. The encoded protein is CASSPGTGGYYGYTF.

V usage is TRBV5-1 and J usage is TRBJ2-7; 10 nucleotides match TRBD2. V lost 4 bases, J lost 3 bases, and 4 bases stayed unmatched. The CDR3 runs 14 residues. Germline assignment: CDR1 SGHRS and CDR2 YFSETQ. The CDR3 DNA follows: TGCGCCAGCAGCACCATAGCGGGAGGCTACGAGCAGTACTTC. It codes for CASSTIAGGYEQYF.

This chain connects TRBV6-1 to TRBJ2-5; D unclear. V lost 2 bases, J lost 5 bases, and 21 bases lay in between. From germline, CDR1 is MNHNS and CDR2 SASEGT. The CDR3 loop spans 17 amino acids. CDR3 sequence: CASSEFIGRALGETQYF. In DNA form, the CDR3 reads TGTGCCAGCAGTGAATTTATAGGGCGAGCGTTAGGCGAGACCCAGTACTTC.

The chain uses TRBV20-1 and TRBJ1-2, with TRBD1 as a possible D gene (5 bases). Trimming pared 6 bases from V and 0 bases from J, leaving 20 bases between. The CDR3 is 16 residues long. Germline V gene lookup returns CDR1 DFQATT and CDR2 SNEGSKA (reference sequence). This CDR3 is CSAPGRGDLPNYGYTF. For the CDR3, the DNA is TGCAGTGCACCAGGACGGGGCGACCTACCTAACTATGGCTACACCTTC.

Note on this clonotype: The conserved final phenylalanine or tryptophan is absent from the CDR3, which likely points to a read error. The CDR3, as DNA: TGCGCCAGCAGCCAAGATTGGTTCGGGGCCCAGTACCTC. Translation: CASSQDWFGAQYL. V is TRBV4-1 and J is TRBJ2-5; D is possibly TRBD2 (5 bases). Trimming removed 0 bases at V and 9 bases at J, with 11 bases between. The CDR3 spans 13 residues. CDR1 is MGHRA and CDR2 is YSYEKL in the germline V gene.

The sample holds a few counts of this clonotype. The chain links TRBV6-5 to TRBJ1-2; D gene ambiguous. V was cut by 2 bases and J by 3 bases, with 10 bases left in between. The CDR3 sequence is 14 residues long. The germline V gene encodes CDR1 MNHEY and CDR2 SVGAGI. The CDR3 reads CASSYQLTDYGYTF. CDR3 DNA sequence: TGTGCCAGCAGTTACCAACTGACGGACTATGGCTACACCTTC.